Each of the 17 T cell receptor beta chains below was sequenced from the same sample in a study of T cell responses to AZD1222 COVID-19 vaccine. Some clones are missing from TCRdb's copy, which holds only in-frame ones; the method was immunoSEQ multiplex PCR. The sample lists approximately 81,000 clones; around four fifths were seen once. Sequencing used peripheral blood, obtained 28 days after the second AZD1222 dose. The source is an adult who received the AZD1222 COVID-19 vaccine.

This clone came up once. The chain recombines TRBV11-1 with TRBJ2-2; 10 bases are a match to TRBD2. The length of the CDR3 is 15 residues. V dropped 5 bases and J dropped 3; count of bases not matched to a gene: 3. The V gene's germline CDR1 is SGHAT and CDR2 FQDESV (reference sequence). CDR3 sequence reads: CASSRTSGDTGELFF. CDR3 DNA sequence: TGTGCCAGCAGCCGGACTAGCGGAGACACCGGGGAGCTGTTTTTT. Complete variable domain (other parts from reference TRBV11-1 and TRBJ2-2): EAEVAQSPRYKITEKSQAVAFWCDPISGHATLYWYRQILGQGPELLVQFQDESVVDDSQLPKDRFSAERLKGVDSTLKIQPAELGDSAMYLCASSRTSGDTGELFFGEGSRLTVL.

The chain is built from TRBV20-1 and TRBJ2-5; no reliable D call. The germline V gene has CDR1 DFQATT and CDR2 SNEGSKA (reference sequence). V lost 6 bases to trimming and J lost 3 bases, with 8 bases between them. The CDR3 covers 11 residues. In DNA form, the CDR3 reads TGCAGTGCATATAGGGAAGAGACCCAGTACTTC. Translated, it gives CSAYREETQYF.

The chain recombines TRBV14 with TRBJ1-1, with unresolved D. Germline CDR1 and CDR2: SGHDN and FVKESK. This CDR3 has 15 amino acids. V was pared by 4 bases and J by 1 base, with 13 bases between. The CDR3, as DNA: TGTGCCAGCAGCCGTAGGGTGTTGGAGAACACTGAAGCTTTCTTT. It is translated as CASSRRVLENTEAFF.

The table lists this clone with a few counts. The rearrangement uses TRBV15 and TRBJ1-1; perhaps TRBD1 as D (6 bases). Germline CDR1 and CDR2: LNHNV and YYDKDF (reference sequence). The V end lost 0 bases, the J end lost 1 base, and 9 bases lay between the germline ends. The length of the CDR3 is 15 residues. Written as DNA, the CDR3 is TGTGCCACCAGCAGAGACAGGGGTTCGAACACTGAAGCTTTCTTT. Translating it yields CATSRDRGSNTEAFF.

The chain employs TRBV6-5 and TRBJ1-2; 10 nucleotides align to TRBD1. The V and J ends lost 7 bases and 8 bases, in that order; junction bases with no gene match: 7. The CDR3 is 13 amino acids. CDR1 and CDR2 from the germline V gene are MNHEY and SVGAGI. CDR3 DNA sequence: TGTGCCAGCATGGAGACAGGGGGCGCCGGCTACACCTTC. Its protein product is CASMETGGAGYTF.

This clone was seen a few times. The chain combines TRBV15 with TRBJ1-1; no clear D. The CDR3 extends over 14 amino acids. Germline-derived CDR1 and CDR2 are LNHNV and YYDKDF (reference sequence). V shed 8 bases and J shed 3 bases, with 16 bases lying between them. CDR3 coding DNA: TGTGCCACCTCCGATACAACCCGGTACACTGAAGCTTTCTTT. Protein product: CATSDTTRYTEAFF.

The gene calls are TRBV24-1 and TRBJ2-1; 9 nucleotides line up with TRBD1. With V trimmed by 2 bases and J by 5 bases, 6 bases remained unmatched. This CDR3 comprises 16 residues. Germline values: CDR1 KGHDR, CDR2 SFDVKD. DNA for the CDR3: TGTGCCACCAGTGATTCTGACAGGGGGGGGAACAATGAGCAGTTCTTC. This codes for CATSDSDRGGNNEQFF.

This chain connects TRBV25-1 to TRBJ2-2, with TRBD1 matching over 8 bases. Trimming at V came to 4 bases and at J to 1 base, leaving 8 bases not matched to a gene. Germline CDR1 reads MGHDK; CDR2 reads SYGVNS. The CDR3 is 17 amino acids. The CDR3 DNA follows: TGTGCCAGCAGTGGCAGCCCAGGGGGCCAGAACACCGGGGAGCTGTTTTTT. Amino acid sequence: CASSGSPGGQNTGELFF.

This chain joins TRBV28 and TRBJ1-4, with 8 bases lining up with TRBD1. The CDR3 length is 15 residues. Germline V gives CDR1 MDHEN, CDR2 SYDVKM. The J segment lost 3 bases and the V segment lost 6 bases, leaving 6 bases of the junction unmatched. CDR3 in amino acids: CASSFGQGPNEKLFF. CDR3 sequence (DNA): TGTGCCAGCAGCTTCGGACAGGGCCCTAATGAAAAACTGTTTTTT.

This rearrangement joins TRBV19 to TRBJ2-7; the match to TRBD2 covers 7 bases. The CDR3 has 16 residues. V shed 5 bases, J shed 0 bases, and the junction held 10 bases outside the gene matches. Germline V gene data show CDR1 as LNHDA and CDR2 as SQIVND (reference sequence). The CDR3 loop reads CASSPLAGEISYEQYF. In nucleotides, the CDR3 is TGTGCCAGTAGTCCACTGGCGGGAGAAATCTCCTACGAGCAGTACTTC. Using reference TRBV19 and TRBJ2-7 for the parts outside the CDR3, the full variable domain is DGGITQSPKYLFRKEGQNVTLSCEQNLNHDAMYWYRQDPGQGLRLIYYSQIVNDFQKGDIAEGYSVSREKKESFPLTVTSAQKNPTAFYLCASSPLAGEISYEQYFGPGTRLTVT.

This clone was seen a few times. This chain joins TRBV7-2 and TRBJ1-3; D gene ambiguous. The V and J ends lost 6 bases and 4 bases respectively, with 13 bases between them. The CDR3 spans 14 residues. Germline CDR1 SGHTA, CDR2 FQGNSA. CDR3 coding DNA: TGTGCCAGCAGTCAACCCGCGGAAGGAAACACCATATATTTT. It specifies CASSQPAEGNTIYF. Drawing the rest from reference TRBV7-2 and TRBJ1-3, the complete variable domain is GAGVSQSPSNKVTEKGKDVELRCDPISGHTALYWYRQSLGQGLEFLIYFQGNSAPDKSGLPSDRFSAERTGGSVSTLTIQRTQQEDSAVYLCASSQPAEGNTIYFGEGSWLTVV.

The rearrangement joins TRBV10-3 to TRBJ1-2, with D tentatively TRBD1 (6 bases). Looked up from germline, CDR1 is ENHRY and CDR2 is SYGVKD. The CDR3 length is 14 residues. V dropped 5 bases and J dropped 4 bases, with 14 bases sitting between them. The CDR3 loop is CAISTGPVVYGYTF. The CDR3 region has the DNA TGTGCCATCAGTACAGGGCCGGTAGTCTATGGCTACACCTTC.

The chain couples TRBV4-3 to TRBJ2-2, with D tentatively TRBD1 (5 bases). Germline V gives CDR1 LGHNA, CDR2 YSLEER. The ends were cut back, 3 bases at V and 4 bases at J, with 18 bases in the middle. The CDR3 consists of 17 residues. CDR3 protein: CASSQDTTGRGTGELFF. The CDR3 region has the DNA TGCGCCAGCAGCCAGGACACCACTGGGCGCGGCACCGGGGAGCTGTTTTTT.

This sequence joins TRBV7-3 and TRBJ1-1; D unclear. The V end was cut by 2 bases, the J end by 0 bases, with 10 bases between. The CDR3 sequence is 15 residues long. Germline CDR1 is SGHTA and CDR2 is FQGTGA. The CDR3 loop is CASSLGPGLNTEAFF. The CDR3 DNA is TGTGCCAGCAGCTTAGGTCCAGGACTGAACACTGAAGCTTTCTTT.

The chain couples TRBV15 to TRBJ2-7, with 14 bases fitting TRBD2. CDR3 length equals 19 residues. Germline CDR1 reads LNHNV; CDR2 reads YYDKDF (reference sequence). V gave up 0 bases and J gave up 7 bases; unmatched junction bases: 14. CDR3 sequence: CATSRDRLAGGLRSLEQYF. The CDR3 region has the DNA TGTGCCACCAGCAGAGATCGACTAGCGGGAGGGCTCCGCTCTTTGGAGCAGTACTTC.

J is TRBJ1-1 and V is TRBV5-8; D is unclear. The CDR3 has 11 amino acids. In germline, CDR1 is SGHTS, CDR2 YDEGEE. Deletions cut 2 bases from V and 10 bases from J, with 9 bases between. The CDR3 coding sequence is TGTGCCAGCAGCTTAGCAAGGGTAGCTTTCTTT. This codes for CASSLARVAFF.

The chain uses TRBV27 and TRBJ2-7; D perhaps matches TRBD1 (6 bases). The CDR3 is made up of 13 amino acids. Germline V gene data show CDR1 as MNHEY and CDR2 as SMNVEV (reference sequence). V lost 2 bases and J 5 bases, leaving 10 bases between the germline ends. CDR3 in amino acids: CASSLNRANEQYF. The DNA of the CDR3 is TGTGCCAGCAGTTTAAACAGGGCCAACGAGCAGTACTTC.